The 23 T cell receptor beta chains below were found in one sample sequenced in a study of graft-versus-host responses after intestinal transplantation. Sequencing used immunoSEQ multiplex PCR; TCRdb keeps in-frame clones, though not all of them. The data contain some 95,000 clones, 75% to 95% of them seen just once; the ten biggest clones take up around 0.49%. Antigens for these TCRs are unknown. The sequenced sample was unstimulated CD8+ T cells sorted from spleen or lymph node cells, obtained before intestinal transplant. The receptor source for this set is a human donor who received an intestinal transplant.

Comment on this clone: Other DNA sequences in the sample encode the same CDR3. The chain has TRBV28 and TRBJ1-5, with 8 bases that match TRBD1. CDR3 length: 14 residues. Germline CDR1 reads MDHEN; CDR2 reads SYDVKM. Trimming cost V 6 bases and J 2 bases; bases outside gene matches: 3. CDR3 in DNA: TGTGCCAGCAGCCTGACAGGGGGCAATCAGCCCCAGCATTTT. As protein: CASSLTGGNQPQHF.

The chain couples TRBV14 to TRBJ2-7, with TRBD2 as a possible D gene (6 bases). V was pared by 0 bases and J by 3 bases, with 24 bases between. Germline loops: CDR1 SGHDN, CDR2 FVKESK. CDR3 length: 19 residues. CDR3: CASSQDRGDSPNQVYEQYF. The CDR3 nucleotides read TGTGCCAGCAGCCAAGATCGCGGGGACTCTCCGAACCAAGTCTACGAGCAGTACTTC.

This sequence joins TRBV2 and TRBJ1-4, with a weak D call TRBD1 (5 bases). CDR3 length: 17 residues. Germline assignment: CDR1 SNHLY and CDR2 FYNNEI. V lost 0 bases and J lost 3, with 14 bases in between. In nucleotides, the CDR3 is TGTGCCAGCAGTGAAGCAGGGGTCCCCCAACCTAATGAAAAACTGTTTTTT. Translating it yields CASSEAGVPQPNEKLFF.

On this clone: This same CDR3 is encoded by further DNA sequences in the sample. CDR3 in DNA: TGTGCCTGGAGTATCGGCTCTGGGGCCAACGTCCTGACTTTC. As protein: CAWSIGSGANVLTF. The chain has TRBV30 and TRBJ2-6; D remains unclear. The CDR3 spans 14 residues. V was shortened by 2 bases and J by 0 bases, with 5 bases between the two germline ends. Germline V gives CDR1 GTSNPN, CDR2 SVGIG (reference sequence).

The chain has TRBV19 and TRBJ1-1; D unclear. The V gene's germline CDR1 is LNHDA and CDR2 SQIVND (reference sequence). The CDR3 extends over 14 amino acids. Trimming shortened V by 6 bases and J by 1 base, and 12 bases separated the two germline ends. The CDR3 protein is CASSPTGRNTEAFF. For the CDR3, the DNA is TGTGCCAGTAGCCCTACCGGGAGGAACACTGAAGCTTTCTTT.

Of note for this clone: Other DNA sequences in the sample encode the same CDR3. The CDR3 loop reads CASSQGTANTGELFF. The CDR3, as DNA: TGCGCCAGCAGCCAAGGAACAGCGAACACCGGGGAGCTGTTTTTT. V and J are TRBV4-3 and TRBJ2-2; D unclear. From germline, CDR1 is LGHNA and CDR2 YSLEER. V shed 1 base and J shed 0 bases, with 6 bases lying between them. The CDR3 is made up of 15 amino acids.

The V gene is TRBV21-1, the J gene TRBJ1-2; the D call TRBD1 from the table was never checked on the DNA. TRBV21-1 is an annotated pseudogene. The CDR3 has 13 amino acids. CDR3 region: CASSQRGRYGYTF. CDR3 DNA: TGTGCCAGCAGCCAGAGGGGGCGGTATGGCTACACCTTC.

The chain is built from TRBV7-9 and TRBJ1-4; D call uncertain. The CDR3 is 15 amino acids. Germline-derived CDR1 and CDR2 are SEHNR and FQNEAQ (reference sequence). The V end lost 5 bases, the J end lost 6 bases, and 16 bases lay between the germline ends. The CDR3: CASSLFWTDYEKLFF. The CDR3 nucleotides read TGTGCCAGCAGCCTTTTCTGGACGGACTATGAAAAACTGTTTTTT.

The gene calls are TRBV5-1 and TRBJ2-1; 7 nucleotides line up with TRBD2. The CDR3 runs 13 residues. Germline CDR1 is SGHRS and CDR2 is YFSETQ. V lost 5 bases, J lost 1 base, and 0 bases stayed unmatched. CDR3 protein: CASRLASYNEQFF. Written as DNA, the CDR3 is TGCGCCAGCAGACTAGCGTCCTACAATGAGCAGTTCTTC. Full variable domain (outside the CDR3, taken from reference TRBV5-1 and TRBJ2-1): KAGVTQTPRYLIKTRGQQVTLSCSPISGHRSVSWYQQTPGQGLQFLFEYFSETQRNKGNFPGRFSGRQFSNSRSEMNVSTLELGDSALYLCASRLASYNEQFFGPGTRLTVL.

The chain couples TRBV19 to TRBJ2-7; TRBD1 agrees at 12 bases. Unmatched junction bases numbered 6, after V lost 6 bases and J lost 6 bases. The CDR3 totals 14 residues. Looked up from germline, CDR1 is LNHDA and CDR2 is SQIVND (reference sequence). CDR3 sequence: CASSAGTGGSEQYF. Here the CDR3 DNA reads TGTGCCAGTAGCGCCGGGACAGGGGGCTCCGAGCAGTACTTC. Looking up the rest from reference TRBV19 and TRBJ2-7 gives the full variable domain: DGGITQSPKYLFRKEGQNVTLSCEQNLNHDAMYWYRQDPGQGLRLIYYSQIVNDFQKGDIAEGYSVSREKKESFPLTVTSAQKNPTAFYLCASSAGTGGSEQYFGPGTRLTVT.

The V gene is TRBV7-2, the J gene TRBJ1-3; 8 bases agree with TRBD1. The trim removed 7 bases at V and 2 bases at J, leaving 10 bases unmatched. This CDR3 is 16 amino acids long. Germline CDR1 reads SGHTA; CDR2 reads FQGNSA. The CDR3 reads CASTLPSTGAGNTIYF. The CDR3 DNA is TGTGCCAGCACCTTGCCCTCGACAGGGGCTGGAAACACCATATATTTT.

The rearrangement links TRBV2 to TRBJ2-3; TRBD1 matches 9 bases. This CDR3 has 16 amino acids. After removal of 5 bases from V and 3 bases from J, the junction contained 9 bases not matched to a gene. CDR1 is SNHLY, CDR2 FYNNEI, per germline. CDR3 residues: CASSTPGTGWTDTQYF. The DNA of the CDR3 is TGTGCCAGCAGTACCCCCGGGACAGGGTGGACAGATACGCAGTATTTT.

The chain's CDR3 is CASSGVDRVVNNEQFF. Written as DNA, the CDR3 is TGTGCCAGCAGCGGGGTTGACAGGGTGGTGAACAATGAGCAGTTCTTC. The chain couples TRBV11-2 to TRBJ2-1, with 7 nucleotides matching TRBD1. CDR1 and CDR2 from the germline V gene are SGHAT and FQNNGV. This CDR3 has 16 residues. With 5 bases clipped from V and 5 bases from J, the junction kept 12 bases outside the gene matches.

Remarks on this clone: One end of the junction varies from germline; a read error may be responsible. The chain uses TRBV9 and TRBJ2-1, with 9 bases lining up with TRBD2. This CDR3 is 14 amino acids long. Germline V gene data show CDR1 as SGDLS and CDR2 as YYNGEE. CDR3 nucleotide sequence: TGTGCCAGCAGCGGGGGACTAGCCTACGATGAGCAGTTCTTC. This translates into CASSGGLAYDEQFF.

This clone was counted once. The rearrangement uses TRBV13 and TRBJ2-2; a weak D match, TRBD1 (5 bases). Germline loops: CDR1 PRHDT, CDR2 FYEKMQ (reference sequence). CDR3 length equals 16 residues. Between the trimmed V and J ends, which lost 1 base and 4 bases, there was a span of 13 bases. CDR3 residues: CASSLVSKGSTGELFF. CDR3 DNA: TGTGCCAGCAGCTTAGTTAGTAAGGGGTCCACCGGGGAGCTGTTTTTT.

The chain joins TRBV10-3 to TRBJ2-7; 9 nucleotides match TRBD1. Germline CDR1 ENHRY, CDR2 SYGVKD. The CDR3 extends over 13 amino acids. The V and J ends lost 9 bases and 3 bases, in that order; junction bases with no gene match: 6. CDR3 loop: CAMGQGMNYEQYF. CDR3 in DNA: TGTGCCATGGGACAGGGAATGAACTACGAGCAGTACTTC.

The chain joins TRBV5-1 to TRBJ2-7; D is perhaps TRBD2 (6 bases). The germline V gene has CDR1 SGHRS and CDR2 YFSETQ. V shed 2 bases and J shed 1 base, with 7 bases lying between them. This CDR3 region has 13 residues. This chain's CDR3 is CASSFGGSYEQYF. The DNA for the CDR3 is TGCGCCAGCAGCTTCGGGGGATCCTACGAGCAGTACTTC.

CDR3 residues: CASSQDATQPQHF. In nucleotides, the CDR3 is TGCGCCAGCAGCCAAGATGCTACCCAGCCCCAGCATTTT. The chain combines TRBV4-3 with TRBJ1-5; D call uncertain. Germline CDR1 LGHNA, CDR2 YSLEER. The CDR3 is 13 residues long. Between the trimmed V and J ends, which lost 0 bases and 7 bases, there was a span of 7 bases.

V is TRBV6-1 and J is TRBJ2-1, with 7 bases identical to TRBD2. The CDR3 contains 14 residues. The V and J ends lost 3 bases and 7 bases, in that order; junction bases with no gene match: 6. In germline, CDR1 is MNHNS, CDR2 SASEGT. The CDR3 DNA is TGTGCCAGCAGTGAGGGCGGGAGTCGGAATGAGCAGTTCTTC. It codes for CASSEGGSRNEQFF.

The chain has TRBV7-9 and TRBJ2-7; the D is unclear. Looked up from germline, CDR1 is SEHNR and CDR2 is FQNEAQ (reference sequence). CDR3 length: 15 residues. The V and J ends lost 1 base and 2 bases respectively, with 12 bases between them. In DNA, the CDR3 is TGTGCCAGCAGCTTAGTGGGCCTGCGTCCCTACGAGCAGTACTTC. Translating gives CASSLVGLRPYEQYF.

The chain has TRBV7-2 and TRBJ2-7, with D hard to call. Trimming cost V 5 bases and J 10 bases, with 27 bases left between them. Germline V gene sequence: CDR1 SGHTA, CDR2 FQGNSA. The CDR3 runs to 16 residues. As DNA, the CDR3 is TGTGCCAGCAGCGACTCCGTATTTATCACCGCTCTCGGTCAGTACTTC. The encoded protein is CASSDSVFITALGQYF.

The chain uses TRBV6-5 and TRBJ1-2, with TRBD1 matching 9 bases. The CDR3 has 13 amino acids. V trimming: 5 bases; J trimming: 10 bases; junction bases outside the gene matches: 8. Germline V CDR1 and CDR2: MNHEY, SVGAGI. The CDR3: CASSPRTGEIYTF. DNA for the CDR3: TGTGCCAGCAGTCCCCGGACAGGGGAGATCTACACCTTC.

The chain's CDR3 is CASSLAVDRDGYTF. The DNA of the CDR3 is TGTGCCAGCAGCTTAGCGGTGGACAGAGATGGCTACACCTTC. The chain combines TRBV7-9 with TRBJ1-2, with D maybe TRBD1 (6 bases). CDR1 is SEHNR and CDR2 is FQNEAQ in the germline V gene (reference sequence). The length of the CDR3 is 14 residues. V was clipped by 0 bases and J by 6 bases, with 11 bases between them.